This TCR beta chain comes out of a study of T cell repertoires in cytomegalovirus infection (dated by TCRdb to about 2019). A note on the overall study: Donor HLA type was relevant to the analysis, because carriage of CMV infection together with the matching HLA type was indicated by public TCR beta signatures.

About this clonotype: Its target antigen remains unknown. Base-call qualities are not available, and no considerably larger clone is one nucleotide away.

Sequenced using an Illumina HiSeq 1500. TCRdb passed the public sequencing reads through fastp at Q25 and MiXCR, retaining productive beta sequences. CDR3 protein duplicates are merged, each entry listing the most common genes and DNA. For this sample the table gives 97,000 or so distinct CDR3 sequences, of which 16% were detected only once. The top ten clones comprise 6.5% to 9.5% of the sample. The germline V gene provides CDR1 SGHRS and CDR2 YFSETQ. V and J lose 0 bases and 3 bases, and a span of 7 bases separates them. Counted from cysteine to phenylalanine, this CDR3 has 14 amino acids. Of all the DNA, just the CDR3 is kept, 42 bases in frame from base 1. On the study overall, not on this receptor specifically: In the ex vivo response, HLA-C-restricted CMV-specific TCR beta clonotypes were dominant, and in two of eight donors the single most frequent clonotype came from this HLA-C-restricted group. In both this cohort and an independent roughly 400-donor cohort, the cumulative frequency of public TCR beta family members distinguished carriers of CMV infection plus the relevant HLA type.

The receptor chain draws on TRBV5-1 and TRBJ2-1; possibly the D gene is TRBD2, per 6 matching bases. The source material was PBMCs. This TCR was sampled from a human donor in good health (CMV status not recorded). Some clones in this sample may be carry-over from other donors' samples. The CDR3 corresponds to CASSLERVYNEQFF. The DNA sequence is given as TGCGCCAGCAGCTTGGAGCGGGTCTACAATGAGCAGTTCTTC.